This TCR beta chain was recovered during a study of Ad26.COV2.S vaccination and SARS-CoV-2 variants (dated by TCRdb to about 2021). Notes on the research overall: Vaccine-arm donors came from COV1001, a multicentre, randomized, double-blind, placebo-controlled phase I-IIa trial of Ad26.COV2.S in healthy adults. Blinding of investigators to trial group allocation was maintained during experiments and outcome assessment. A total of around 32 samples were included in the TCR-sequenced set, comprising roughly 19 Ad26.COV2.S vaccine recipients, 5 placebo recipients and 8 SARS-CoV-2 convalescent individuals. Participants in the trial were split at random into five groups of five each, receiving low-dose or high-dose Ad26.COV2.S once or twice, or else placebo on both occasions. Ad26.COV2.S was administered intramuscularly at a dose of 5x10^10 or 1x10^11 viral particles, either as one shot or as two shots given 56 days apart. TCRbeta repertoire sequencing was used to assess the specificity and breadth of SARS-CoV-2-reactive T cell receptors after Ad26.COV2.S vaccination.

The paper's findings and limits, for the study overall: After vaccination, spike-specific CD8+ and CD4+ T cell responses were reported to show substantial breadth. The study was not powered to compare responses between vaccine doses or regimens. Higher spike-specific TCR breadth was observed in Ad26.COV2.S recipients than in placebo recipients (P = 0.0014). Non-spike TCR breadth was comparable between vaccine and placebo recipients, consistent with the vaccine containing only spike. The authors noted that the TCR breadth and depth analyses may have underestimated total T cell responses.

TCRbeta CDR3 regions were sequenced with the immunoSEQ Assay. After extraction, genomic DNA underwent amplification by bias-controlled multiplex PCR, followed by high-throughput sequencing. Concerning the study's data processing: To quantify the absolute abundance of every unique TCRbeta CDR3 region, sequences were collapsed and filtered. T cell fraction was estimated by normalizing TCRbeta template counts to usable DNA, which was measured by amplifying reference genes present in all nucleated cells. Repertoire TCRs were annotated as SARS-CoV-2-specific by exact matching of V gene, CDR3 amino acid sequence and J gene to a known reactive TCR set. The reference SARS-CoV-2 TCR set came from MIRA and was filtered for enrichment in COVID-19-positive ImmuneCODE repertoires, removing public or cross-reactive TCRs. Drawing on the MIRA antigens, annotated TCRs were analysed further at the level of specific ORF or position within ORF. Breadth was defined as annotated unique rearrangements over total unique productive rearrangements; depth was the summed frequency of those rearrangements. Two-sided Wilcoxon rank-sum tests were applied when comparing TCR breadth between groups. Held by TCRdb, this immuneACCESS table contains in-frame sequences only and omits some clones. Under half of the omission traces to an unresolved V gene where checked; the cause of the rest is unknown. The DNA gave D and trimming, while V, J and clone size come from that table. This sample has hundreds of thousands of clones in its table, and approximately 88% of those were observed once. About 1.5% of the sample rests with the top ten.

As regards this clone: The specificity of this receptor is unknown. Base qualities are not provided; no much larger clone lies one nucleotide away.

Sample treatment or condition, as interpreted from the label and publication: 15 to 20 received Ad26.COV2.S at low or high dose, single or two shots; 5 received placebo; per-sample allocation not given. Repertoires of vaccine and placebo recipients were sequenced from samples taken on day 63 after the first injection. Between 29 July and 7 August 2020, Cohort 1b enrolled about two dozen adults aged 18-55 years at one site in Boston, USA. Ad26.COV2.S consisted of a replication-incompetent adenovirus type 26 vector by which a prefusion-stabilized SARS-CoV-2 spike protein from the original Wuhan strain was expressed. The TCR sequence derives from a person between 18 and 65 years old who received the Ad26.COV2.S COVID-19 vaccine or a placebo. The sequencing used peripheral blood, collected in a trial of Ad26.COV2.S vaccine versus placebo.

The CDR3 reads as follows: CAWSGPSAPFTDTQYF. The nucleotide sequence is given as TGTGCCTGGAGTGGGCCCTCTGCACCGTTCACAGATACGCAGTATTTT. The chain employs TRBV30 and TRBJ2-3, with no confident D gene call. The V end loses 1 base and the J end loses 2 bases, and a stretch of 16 bases separates them. From cysteine to phenylalanine, the CDR3 is 16 amino acids long. The kept DNA is CDR3 alone, 48 bases in frame from the first base. The germline V gene (reference sequence) gives CDR1 as GTSNPN and CDR2 as SVGIG. Outside the CDR3, residues come from the reference TRBV30 and TRBJ2-3 proteins, so the full variable domain is: SQTIHQWPATLVQPVGSPLSLECTVEGTSNPNLYWYRQAAGRGLQLLFYSVGIGQISSEVPQNLSASRPQDRQFILSSKKLLLSDSGFYLCAWSGPSAPFTDTQYFGPGTRLTVL.